This T cell receptor beta chain emerged from a study of cytomegalovirus exposure and HLA in healthy donors. Study-level information: Genotyping showed less than 85% of 398 donors falling in the Caucasian-associated ancestry cluster.

CDR1 and CDR2 from the germline V gene are SGDLS and YYNGEE. The CDR3 spans 14 residues. Trimming took off 4 bases at V and 0 bases at J, with 7 bases between the two ends. To note about this clone: Its antigen is undetermined.

The PCR contained 60 Vbeta and 13 Jbeta primers. Method: immunoSEQ multiplex PCR; TCRdb's copy keeps in-frame clones and lacks some. The sample lists tens of thousands of clones, roughly 82% seen once, with roughly an eighth in the top ten. Study-wide results and limits: Several of the most significant clusters appeared linked to common viral pathogens, based on a later analysis.

The source material was PBMCs. The chain has TRBV9 and TRBJ1-4; D call uncertain. This receptor was identified in a male donor in good health and CMV-seropositive. The CDR3 reads CASSPGSTNEKLFF. The CDR3 region has the DNA TGTGCCAGCAGCCCGGGGTCAACTAATGAAAAACTGTTTTTT. Together with reference TRBV9 and TRBJ1-4, the CDR3 gives the full variable domain: DSGVTQTPKHLITATGQRVTLRCSPRSGDLSVYWYQQSLDQGLQFLIQYYNGEERAKGNILERFSAQQFPDLHSELNLSSLELGDSALYFCASSPGSTNEKLFFGSGTQLSVL.